In its sample, the clone carrying this T cell receptor beta chain was seen a few times. Its antigen is still unknown. This sample was taken from a study of blood T cells in healthy people across ages. Overall study findings and caveats: Long-lived and aged donors differed, with more naive CD4+ cells and higher diversity in the long-lived. Diversity estimates drawn from one million T cells were deemed underestimates.

Together with a sample-barcoded 5' primer, a J-beta primer mix was included in a second PCR lasting about 6 to 11 cycles. TCRdb analysed the 5' RACE reads with MiXCR anew, one entry per CDR3 protein. The repertoire holds just over 1 million distinct CDR3 sequences, 35% to 55% seen once, with approximately 17% in the top ten. Germline-derived CDR1 and CDR2 are MNHEY and SVGEGT. This CDR3 spans 14 amino acids. Trimming shortened V by 4 bases and J by 7 bases, and 14 bases separated the two germline ends. The specimen sequenced was blood. This clonotype was sampled from a woman aged 55-70 years in good health. J is TRBJ2-1 and V is TRBV6-2 or TRBV6-3; D might be TRBD1 or TRBD2, each matching 7 bases. CDR3 sequence: CASSSDREGNEQFF. For the CDR3, the DNA is TGTGCCAGCAGTTCAGACAGGGAGGGTAATGAGCAGTTCTTC.